This is a list of T cell receptor beta chains from one sample in a study of CD8 T cells in ankylosing spondylitis. One entry per CDR3 protein results from TCRdb running MiXCR on the 5' RACE reads. Of fewer than 250,000 distinct CDR3 sequences in the sample, about 10% are singletons; the top ten hold around a fifth. The sequenced sample was blood, either unsorted or a sorted T cell fraction (not recorded which). Receptor source: a male donor with ankylosing spondylitis or in good health (not recorded which). Both conserved end residues are part of each CDR3. A D gene is named only where the DNA matches it firmly. Size tells how often a clone was seen (once, few, many) or the class of an expanded clone, and some rows leave it out.

D gene	clone size	J gene	V gene	CDR3 protein	CDR3 DNA
NA	few	TRBJ2-1	TRBV7-3	CASSLIPNNEQFF	TGTGCCAGCAGCCTAATTCCAAACAATGAGCAGTTCTTC
TRBD1	many	TRBJ2-5	TRBV5-1	CASSPEDRAETQYF	TGCGCCAGCAGCCCCGAGGACAGGGCGGAGACCCAGTACTTC
TRBD1	NA	TRBJ2-5	TRBV2	CASSLSTGVQETQYF	TGTGCCAGCAGTCTTAGCACAGGGGTCCAAGAGACCCAGTACTTC
TRBD2	NA	TRBJ2-5	TRBV5-1	CASSLEGTSYVAQYF	TGCGCCAGCAGCTTGGAAGGGACTAGCTACGTTGCCCAGTACTTC
TRBD2	few	TRBJ2-3	TRBV3-1	CASSQELADRTDTQYF	TGTGCCAGCAGCCAAGAGCTAGCGGACCGCACAGATACGCAGTATTTT
NA	NA	TRBJ2-1	TRBV7-9	CASIGGWNEQFF	TGTGCCAGCATTGGAGGTTGGAATGAGCAGTTCTTC
TRBD1	many	TRBJ2-2	TRBV10-3	CAIGTGTGELFF	TGTGCCATCGGGACAGGGACCGGGGAGCTGTTTTTT
NA	few	TRBJ2-5	TRBV19	CASRGPGETQYF	TGTGCCAGTAGGGGGCCAGGAGAGACCCAGTACTTC
TRBD1	NA	TRBJ1-2	TRBV7-6	CAIPDRGSGYTF	TGTGCCATACCAGACAGGGGGTCTGGCTACACCTTC
TRBD2	many	TRBJ2-1	TRBV5-4	CASSLSSGRYNEQFF	TGTGCCAGCAGCTTGTCTAGCGGGCGTTACAATGAGCAGTTCTTC
NA	many	TRBJ1-1	TRBV6-2/TRBV6-3	CASGEQGYTEAFF	TGTGCCAGCGGTGAGCAGGGTTACACTGAAGCTTTCTTT
NA	NA	TRBJ1-1	TRBV29-1	CSVEDRGNLGTEAFF	TGCAGCGTTGAAGACCGTGGAAACTTGGGCACTGAAGCTTTCTTT
NA	many	TRBJ2-1	TRBV5-6	CASSRNNEQFF	TGTGCCAGCAGTCGCAACAATGAGCAGTTCTTC
TRBD2	many	TRBJ2-3	TRBV5-1	CASSLGPSGGTATQYF	TGCGCCAGCAGCTTGGGTCCTAGCGGGGGAACAGCTACGCAGTATTTT
NA	NA	TRBJ1-6	TRBV13	CASSLERQYNSPLHF	TGTGCCAGCAGCTTGGAACGACAGTATAATTCACCCCTCCACTTT
NA	many	TRBJ2-7	TRBV12-3/TRBV12-4	CASSLAVRGVLREGMSEQYF	TGTGCCAGCAGTTTAGCGGTCAGGGGGGTTTTACGCGAGGGGATGTCTGAGCAGTACTTC
NA	few	TRBJ2-7	TRBV5-1	CASSLSRAPYEQYF	TGCGCCAGCAGCTTGAGTCGGGCACCGTACGAGCAGTACTTC
NA	NA	TRBJ2-3	TRBV28	CASSSPGRGTDTQYF	TGTGCCAGCAGTTCGCCAGGGAGGGGGACAGATACGCAGTATTTT
NA	NA	TRBJ2-5	TRBV11-2	CASSLVGGQGETLYF	TGTGCCAGCAGCTTAGTTGGAGGGCAGGGGGAGACCCTGTACTTC
NA	few	TRBJ1-5	TRBV30	CAWTPGTGSNQPQHF	TGTGCCTGGACCCCTGGGACGGGTAGCAATCAGCCCCAGCATTTT
NA	NA	TRBJ2-1	TRBV29-1	CSVGTGRSSYNEQFF	TGCAGCGTTGGTACGGGAAGGAGCTCCTACAATGAGCAGTTCTTC
NA	many	TRBJ2-5	TRBV5-1	CASSVKETQYF	TGCGCCAGCAGCGTGAAAGAGACCCAGTACTTC
NA	many	TRBJ2-1	TRBV2	CASSGDSANEQFF	TGTGCCAGCAGTGGGGACTCCGCCAATGAGCAGTTCTTC
NA	NA	TRBJ2-1	TRBV5-1	CASSLGLLDFEVGSYNEQFF	TGCGCCAGCAGCTTGGGATTGCTGGACTTCGAGGTGGGTTCCTACAATGAGCAGTTCTTC
TRBD2	many	TRBJ2-1	TRBV7-2	CASSHPGLAGGLNEQFF	TGTGCCAGCAGCCATCCGGGACTAGCGGGGGGGTTGAATGAGCAGTTCTTC
TRBD2	many	TRBJ2-3	TRBV12-3/TRBV12-4	CASSPVGGGADTQYF	TGTGCCAGCAGTCCAGTGGGCGGGGGGGCAGATACGCAGTATTTT
NA	NA	TRBJ2-3	TRBV7-9	CASSTTRLQTDTQYF	TGTGCCAGCAGCACCACTAGACTGCAAACAGATACGCAGTATTTT
TRBD1	many	TRBJ1-4	TRBV5-1	CASSLEGGFEKLFF	TGCGCCAGCAGCTTGGAAGGGGGCTTTGAAAAACTGTTTTTT
NA	many	TRBJ1-2	TRBV14	CASSPRGSGYTF	TGTGCCAGCAGCCCGAGGGGCTCTGGCTACACCTTC
TRBD1	NA	TRBJ1-2	TRBV6-1	CASSPPGQGAWGYGYTF	TGTGCCAGCAGTCCCCCGGGACAGGGGGCGTGGGGCTATGGCTACACCTTC
TRBD1	NA	TRBJ2-7	TRBV3-1	CASSYLGQGLYEQYF	TGTGCCAGCAGCTACCTCGGACAGGGATTATACGAGCAGTACTTC
NA	NA	TRBJ1-1	TRBV9	CASSGGGGQRGMNTEAFF	TGTGCCAGCAGCGGGGGGGGAGGACAGAGGGGCATGAACACTGAAGCTTTCTTT
TRBD1	many	TRBJ1-1	TRBV5-1	CASSPRTGDKPEAFF	TGCGCCAGCAGCCCAAGGACAGGGGACAAGCCTGAAGCTTTCTTT
TRBD1	many	TRBJ2-7	TRBV5-1	CASSPGQDAYEQYF	TGCGCCAGCAGCCCGGGACAGGATGCCTACGAGCAGTACTTC
NA	few	TRBJ2-1	TRBV7-2	CASSLFEAYNEQFF	TGTGCCAGCAGCTTATTCGAGGCTTACAATGAGCAGTTCTTC
TRBD2	few	TRBJ2-1	TRBV20-1	CSARAWVGGGINNEQFF	TGCAGTGCTAGAGCCTGGGTAGGCGGGGGGATAAACAATGAGCAGTTCTTC
TRBD1	NA	TRBJ2-7	TRBV20-1	CSVYLPGQGSSPLF	TGCAGTGTTTACCTCCCGGGACAGGGAAGCTCACCTCTTTTC
NA	NA	TRBJ2-7	TRBV9	CASSVAAGNSYEQYF	TGTGCCAGCAGCGTAGCGGCAGGGAATTCCTACGAGCAGTACTTC
TRBD1	many	TRBJ1-6	TRBV6-5	CASSYSQGDNSPLHF	TGTGCCAGCAGTTACTCACAGGGGGATAATTCACCCCTCCACTTT
NA	many	TRBJ1-3	TRBV7-9	CASSSTGSGNTIYF	TGTGCCAGCAGCTCAACAGGGTCTGGAAACACCATATATTTT
TRBD2	few	TRBJ2-3	TRBV3-1	CASSQGTRVGDTQYF	TGTGCCAGCAGCCAAGGGACTAGGGTTGGAGATACGCAGTATTTT
TRBD1	many	TRBJ1-5	TRBV5-6	CASSRGQGGQPQHF	TGTGCCAGCAGCCGCGGACAGGGGGGTCAGCCCCAGCATTTT
TRBD2	many	TRBJ2-5	TRBV6-2/TRBV6-3	CASLTSGGPIQETQYF	TGTGCCTCGCTGACTAGCGGGGGCCCGATTCAAGAGACCCAGTACTTC
NA	few	TRBJ1-4	TRBV19	CASRGDAYEKLFF	TGTGCCAGTAGGGGGGACGCCTATGAAAAACTGTTTTTT
TRBD1	NA	TRBJ1-1	TRBV10-3	CAISAATGGDTEAFF	TGTGCCATCAGTGCTGCAACAGGGGGGGACACTGAAGCTTTCTTT
NA	many	TRBJ2-7	TRBV7-2	CASSLEGVGIYEQYF	TGTGCCAGCAGCTTAGAGGGCGTAGGGATCTACGAGCAGTACTTC